The next 13 T cell receptor beta chains were all read from a single sample in a study of response to subunit inactivated influenza vaccine. TCRdb re-derived calls from the RT-PCR reads in MiXCR, one entry per CDR3 protein. This sample has hundreds of thousands of distinct CDR3 sequences, with 12% to 15% found just once. The source material was PBMCs from blood, sampled around two weeks before vaccination. The receptors derive from a man over 45 who received an inactivated influenza vaccine.

The V call is TRBV2, the J call TRBJ2-7, with D perhaps TRBD1 (6 bases). The CDR3 contains 14 residues. The germline gives CDR1 SNHLY, CDR2 FYNNEI. The V and J ends lost 3 bases and 1 base respectively, with 10 bases between them. The CDR3 here is CASSDPTGSYEQYF. The CDR3 bases are TGTGCCAGCAGTGACCCAACAGGGTCCTACGAGCAGTACTTC.

V is TRBV20-1 and J is TRBJ2-1; 9 bases agree with TRBD2. Germline V CDR1 and CDR2: DFQATT, SNEGSKA (reference sequence). Trimming at V came to 1 base and at J to 9 bases, leaving 4 bases not matched to a gene. The CDR3 is 13 amino acids. CDR3 coding DNA: TGCAGTGCTAGAGGCGGGAGGGGACGTGAGCAGTTCTTC. Translated: CSARGGRGREQFF.

The table lists this clonotype with many counts. The genes are TRBV5-1 and TRBJ2-5; D may correspond to TRBD1 or TRBD2 (5 bases each). Germline V gives CDR1 SGHRS, CDR2 YFSETQ. This CDR3 has 14 amino acids. Deletions cut 0 bases from V and 4 bases from J, with 10 bases between. DNA for the CDR3: TGCGCCAGCAGCTTGGTAATGGGGACAGAGACCCAGTACTTC. Its translation is CASSLVMGTETQYF.

The chain uses TRBV12-3 or TRBV12-4 and TRBJ2-5; D may be TRBD1 (6 bases). V was clipped by 5 bases and J by 9 bases, with 13 bases between them. The CDR3 is made up of 12 amino acids. The CDR3 region has the DNA TGTGCCAGCAGTCTACAGGGTGAGGCCCAGTACTTC. Translated, it gives CASSLQGEAQYF.

This clonotype was seen a few times. The V call is TRBV7-2, the J call TRBJ2-3; TRBD2 matches at 8 bases. V lost 2 bases and J lost 5; bases outside the gene matches: 6. The CDR3 is 15 amino acids. The V gene's germline CDR1 is SGHTA and CDR2 FQGNSA. This CDR3 is CASSLRGLAIDTQYF. The CDR3 DNA is TGTGCCAGCAGCTTACGTGGACTAGCCATAGATACGCAGTATTTT.

The V and J genes are TRBV9 and TRBJ2-1, with 10 bases identical to TRBD2. The J segment lost 9 bases and the V segment lost 0 bases, leaving 6 bases of the junction unmatched. Germline-derived CDR1 and CDR2 are SGDLS and YYNGEE. CDR3 length: 15 residues. The CDR3, as DNA: TGTGCCAGCAGCGTAGAAACTAGCGGGACTGGTGAGCAGTTCTTC. This translates into CASSVETSGTGEQFF.

This chain links TRBV6-4 with TRBJ2-3, with D possibly matching TRBD2 (6 bases). This CDR3 is 14 amino acids long. Trimming took off 3 bases at V and 0 bases at J, with 7 bases between the two ends. In germline, CDR1 is MRHNA, CDR2 SNTAGT. The CDR3 region is CASSDRGSTDTQYF. The CDR3, as DNA: TGTGCCAGCAGTGATCGGGGGAGCACAGATACGCAGTATTTT.

This chain links TRBV6-2 or TRBV6-3 with TRBJ2-7; 9 bases map to TRBD2. Germline values: CDR1 MNHEY, CDR2 SVGEGT. This CDR3 contains 14 residues. V gave up 2 bases and J gave up 1 base; unmatched junction bases: 0. The CDR3 spells CASSYLAGSYEQYF. As DNA, the CDR3 is TGTGCCAGCAGTTACCTAGCGGGATCCTACGAGCAGTACTTC.

This clonotype showed up many times. This sequence joins TRBV5-1 and TRBJ2-3; no clear D. The CDR3 runs 14 residues. The germline V gene encodes CDR1 SGHRS and CDR2 YFSETQ. Between the trimmed V and J ends, which lost 0 bases and 5 bases, there was a span of 10 bases. As DNA, the CDR3 is TGCGCCAGCAGCTTGGGGACGGTTTTAGATACGCAGTATTTT. Its translation: CASSLGTVLDTQYF.

The V gene is TRBV27, the J gene TRBJ2-2, with a weak D call TRBD2 (6 bases). The CDR3 runs 14 residues. The germline CDR1 and CDR2 sequences are MNHEY and SMNVEV (reference sequence). V was pared by 10 bases and J by 0 bases, with 12 bases between. The CDR3 DNA follows: TGTGCCACCCAGACGGGAGCGAACACCGGGGAGCTGTTTTTT. It codes for CATQTGANTGELFF.

The rearrangement links TRBV7-9 to TRBJ2-5; 11 nucleotides align to TRBD2. Germline V gene sequence: CDR1 SEHNR, CDR2 FQNEAQ (reference sequence). V was clipped by 3 bases and J by 4 bases; unmatched bases: 4. This CDR3 spans 15 amino acids. The CDR3, as DNA: TGTGCCAGCAGCTTGCCTAGCGGGAGGACAGAGACCCAGTACTTC. Protein: CASSLPSGRTETQYF.

This rearrangement joins TRBV10-3 to TRBJ2-7, with 7 nucleotides matching TRBD2. Germline V lookup: CDR1 ENHRY, CDR2 SYGVKD. Trimming removed 0 bases from V and 7 bases from J; junction bases left unmatched: 9. This CDR3 is built from 15 residues. The CDR3 loop is CAISESGGRGEEQYF. The CDR3 DNA reads TGTGCCATCAGTGAGTCTGGGGGACGGGGGGAAGAGCAGTACTTC.

CDR3: CSAAEDYGYTF. CDR3 in DNA: TGCAGCGCCGCGGAGGACTATGGCTACACCTTC. The rearrangement joins TRBV29-1 to TRBJ1-2, with D unresolved. The V and J ends lost 7 bases and 3 bases respectively, with 9 bases between them. The CDR3 consists of 11 residues. Germline-derived CDR1 and CDR2 are SQVTM and ANQGSEA.